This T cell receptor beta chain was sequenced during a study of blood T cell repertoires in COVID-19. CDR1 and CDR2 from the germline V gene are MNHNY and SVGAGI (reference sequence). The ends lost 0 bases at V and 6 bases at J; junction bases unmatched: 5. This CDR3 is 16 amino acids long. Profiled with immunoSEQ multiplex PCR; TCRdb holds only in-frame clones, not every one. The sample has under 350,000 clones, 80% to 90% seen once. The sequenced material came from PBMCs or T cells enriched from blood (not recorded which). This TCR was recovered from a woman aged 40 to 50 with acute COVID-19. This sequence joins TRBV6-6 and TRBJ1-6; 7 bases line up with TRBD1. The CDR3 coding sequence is TGTGCCAGCAGTTACTCCCGACAGGGAGGTAATTCACCCCTCCACTTT. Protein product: CASSYSRQGGNSPLHF.